This T cell receptor beta chain stems from a study of OX40 agonist ivuxolimab in advanced cancers. Regarding the complete study: Ivuxolimab was an agonistic, fully human IgG2 monoclonal antibody directed against OX40 (CD134), a costimulatory receptor. Intravenous ivuxolimab was administered to patients every 2 weeks at six dose levels: 0.01, 0.1, 0.3, 1.5, 3 and 10 mg/kg. Of the roughly 51 dose-escalation patients, hepatocellular carcinoma was present in about 20, melanoma in approximately 15, renal cell carcinoma in 9 and head and neck cancer in 9. In the dose-escalation cohort, approximately 80% of patients were male, and the mean age was roughly 56 years with a range of roughly 20 to 80. Patients were allowed to have had prior anti-PD-1, anti-PD-L1 or anti-CTLA-4 therapy, and approximately 40% of the dose-escalation patients had been treated with checkpoint inhibitors. Three dose-escalation patients achieved partial responses, one with hepatocellular carcinoma and two with cutaneous melanoma. The purpose of peripheral TCRbeta sequencing was to test whether ivuxolimab changed TCR sequence diversity and led to clonal T-cell expansion. The paper reports the monotherapy dose-escalation portion (N of about 47 patients) of the phase I ivuxolimab trial. Paper-wide results and their limitations: The antigen specificity of the peripheral T cells that underwent clonal expansion was not determined. On average, CD8+ T cells showed more expanded clones than CD4+ T cells after ivuxolimab. Partial responders in the 0.1-3.0 mg/kg groups had among the lowest normalized peripheral clonal expansion, especially among CD8+ T cells. Low levels of normalized T-cell clonal expansion were also seen in some patients who did not respond. Clonal expansion of both CD4+ and CD8+ blood T cells was observed from baseline to week 6 at doses 0.1 to 3.0 mg/kg.

Looking up the germline V gene yields CDR1 SGDLS and CDR2 YYNGEE. Trimming costs V 0 bases and J 5 bases, and their ends lie 9 bases apart. The CDR3 starts with the cysteine, ends with the phenylalanine, and has 14 residues. Solely the CDR3 DNA is kept, with 42 bases framed from the first base. For sequencing of the TCRbeta CDR3 region, genomic DNA was extracted from the sorted cells. The immunoSEQ Assay was used to sequence the TCRbeta CDR3 regions. TCRdb stores this immuneACCESS table with in-frame sequences only. Part of the clones is absent; in the studies checked, under half of the shortfall reflects unresolved V genes, and no reason is known for the rest. The sample includes tens of thousands of clones, with less than 85% observed a single time. Less than 0.6% of the sample rests with the top ten. Patients with autoimmune disease history or receiving systemic immunosuppression were excluded from the trial. In every dose cohort, peripheral blood was drawn for TCR sequencing at baseline, cycle 4 day 1, and cycle 7 day 1. The samples were taken from a phase I, first-in-human, multicenter, open-label dose-escalation trial of ivuxolimab. The trial enrolled adults with locally advanced or metastatic head and neck squamous cell, hepatocellular, melanoma or renal cell carcinoma. Before TCR sequencing, CD4+ T cells and CD8+ T cells from peripheral blood were sorted into separate populations.

This clone was detected once. Its antigen is currently not known. No per-base quality is available; no much larger clone lies one base away. This sequence originates from an adult with an advanced solid tumor such as melanoma, head and neck, liver or kidney cancer. The chain joins TRBV9 to TRBJ2-1; the best D guess is TRBD2, with 6 bases matching. The sample in question was CD4+ or CD8+ T cells sorted from blood, obtained in a trial of the OX40 agonist ivuxolimab. The nucleotide sequence reads as follows: TGTGCCAGCAGCGTAGAGGGACTTAACAATGAGCAGTTCTTC. It specifies CASSVEGLNNEQFF.